These 6 T cell receptor beta chains came from one sample sequenced in a study of blood T cell repertoires in COVID-19. Method: immunoSEQ multiplex PCR; TCRdb's copy keeps in-frame clones and lacks some. This table has about 78,000 clones, under 85% appearing once. Sequences were obtained from peripheral blood. The receptors were gathered from a human donor in a cohort sampled during active COVID-19.

The rearrangement uses TRBV5-1 and TRBJ2-5, with D unresolved. CDR3 length: 14 amino acids. V was trimmed by 7 bases and J by 5 bases, leaving 18 bases between them. From germline, CDR1 is SGHRS and CDR2 YFSETQ. The CDR3 region has the DNA TGCGCCAGCCCCCATAGTGAGGTTTGGGAGACCCAGTACTTC. Its translation is CASPHSEVWETQYF.

J is TRBJ1-5 and V is TRBV6-5; 10 bases match TRBD1. This CDR3 comprises 14 residues. V lost 5 bases, J lost 5 bases, and 3 bases stayed unmatched. Germline loops: CDR1 MNHEY, CDR2 SVGAGI. Here the CDR3 DNA reads TGTGCCAGCAGTCGTGGGACAGGGGATCAGCCCCAGCATTTT. Protein sequence: CASSRGTGDQPQHF.

For the CDR3, the DNA is TGCGCCAGCAGTTCCCGACAGGGGGAATACGAGCAGTACTTC. Protein: CASSSRQGEYEQYF. This sequence joins TRBV5-1 and TRBJ2-7, with 9 bases identical to TRBD1. CDR3 size: 14 residues. The junction had 7 bases not matched to a gene; V was cut back by 5 bases and J by 4 bases. Germline CDR1 reads SGHRS; CDR2 reads YFSETQ.

This clone was detected once. The chain employs TRBV4-2 and TRBJ2-5, with D tentatively TRBD2 (6 bases). Looked up from germline, CDR1 is LGHNA and CDR2 is YNFKEQ. The CDR3 loop spans 16 amino acids. With 4 bases removed from V and 1 base from J, the gap between germline ends came to 16 bases. CDR3 sequence: CASSRQGRGIQETQYF. CDR3 coding DNA: TGTGCCAGCAGCCGCCAGGGCCGGGGGATCCAAGAGACCCAGTACTTC.

The chain has TRBV2 and TRBJ2-7; maybe TRBD1 (6 bases). Germline CDR1 and CDR2: SNHLY and FYNNEI. This CDR3 has 13 residues. V lost 5 bases, J lost 8 bases, and 16 bases lay in between. For the CDR3, the DNA is TGTGCCAGCAGTCCAATCTTAGGGGGTCAGCAGTACTTC. It specifies CASSPILGGQQYF.

The chain combines TRBV2 with TRBJ2-1, with D maybe TRBD1 (6 bases). Trimming removed 6 bases from V and 4 bases from J, with 10 bases in between. Germline assignment: CDR1 SNHLY and CDR2 FYNNEI. This CDR3 has 13 residues. The CDR3: CASRGALYNEQFF. DNA of the CDR3: TGTGCCAGCAGGGGGGCCCTATACAATGAGCAGTTCTTC.